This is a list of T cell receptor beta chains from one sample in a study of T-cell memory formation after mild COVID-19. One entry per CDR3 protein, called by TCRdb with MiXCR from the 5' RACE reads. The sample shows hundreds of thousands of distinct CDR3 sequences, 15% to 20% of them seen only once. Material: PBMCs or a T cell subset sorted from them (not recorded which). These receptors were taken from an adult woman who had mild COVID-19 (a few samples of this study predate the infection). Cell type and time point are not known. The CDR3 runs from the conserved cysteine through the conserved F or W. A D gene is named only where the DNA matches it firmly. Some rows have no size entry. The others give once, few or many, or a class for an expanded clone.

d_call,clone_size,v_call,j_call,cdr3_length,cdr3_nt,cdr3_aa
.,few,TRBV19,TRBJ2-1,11,TGTGCCAGCCAAACGGTGACGGAGCAGTTCTTC,CASQTVTEQFF
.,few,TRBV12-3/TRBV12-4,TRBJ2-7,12,TGTGCCAGCACCGTACAGAGCTACGAGCAGTACTTC,CASTVQSYEQYF
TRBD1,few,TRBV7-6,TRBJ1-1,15,TGTGCCAGCAGCTATGGACAGGGGCTGGGCACTGAAGCTTTCTTT,CASSYGQGLGTEAFF
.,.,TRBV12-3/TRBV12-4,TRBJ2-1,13,TGTGCCAGCATGAGGGGGGGGCGGAATGAGCAGTTCTTC,CASMRGGRNEQFF
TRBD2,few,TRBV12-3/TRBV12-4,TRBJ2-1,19,TGTGCCAGCAGAAATCTAGCGGGAGGCCCGCCGGGCTCCTACAATGAGCAGTTCTTC,CASRNLAGGPPGSYNEQFF
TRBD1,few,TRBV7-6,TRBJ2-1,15,TGTGCCAGCAGCTTAGGGCCAGGGGGCAACAATGAGCAGTTCTTC,CASSLGPGGNNEQFF
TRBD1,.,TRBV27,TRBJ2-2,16,TGTGCCAGCAGTTTCACCTCCGGGACAGCTACCGGGGAGCTGTTTTTT,CASSFTSGTATGELFF
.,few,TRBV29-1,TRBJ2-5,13,TGCAGCGGGTTGGGACACCGGGGCGAGACCCAGTACTTC,CSGLGHRGETQYF
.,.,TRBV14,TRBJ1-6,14,TGTGCCAGCAGCCGTAAAGCTAGAAATTCACCCCTCCACTTT,CASSRKARNSPLHF
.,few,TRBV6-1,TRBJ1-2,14,TGTGCCAGCAGACCGCAAGACGGCAACTATGGCTACACCTTC,CASRPQDGNYGYTF
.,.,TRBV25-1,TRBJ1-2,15,TGTGCCAGCAGTGAGCCAGGGAGGGCCAACTATGGCTACACCTTC,CASSEPGRANYGYTF
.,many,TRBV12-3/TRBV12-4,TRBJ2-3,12,TGTGCCAGCAGTTTTAGTGCAGATACGCAGTATTTT,CASSFSADTQYF
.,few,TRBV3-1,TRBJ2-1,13,TGTGCCAGCAGCTCAACCGGGAACAATGAGCAGTTCTTC,CASSSTGNNEQFF
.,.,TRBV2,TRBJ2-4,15,TGTGCCAGCAACCCCCCGAATGTCAGCCAAAACATTCAGTACTTC,CASNPPNVSQNIQYF
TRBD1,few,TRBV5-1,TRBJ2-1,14,TGCGCCAGCAGCTTGGCCTACAGGGGTAATGAGCAGTTCTTC,CASSLAYRGNEQFF
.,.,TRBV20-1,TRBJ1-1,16,TGCAGTGCTAGAGGGACACATCGCGCGTATAACACTGAAGCTTTCTTT,CSARGTHRAYNTEAFF
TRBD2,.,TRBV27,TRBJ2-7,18,TGTGCCAGCAGTTTACTCTGGGGTGGGCTAGCGGCCTCCTACGAGCAGTACTTC,CASSLLWGGLAASYEQYF
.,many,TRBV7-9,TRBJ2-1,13,TGTGCCAGCAGCTCGGGACTGTTCAATGAGCAGTTCTTC,CASSSGLFNEQFF
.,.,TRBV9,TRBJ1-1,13,TGTGCCAGCAGCTCGCACAAGAACACTGAAGCTTTCTTT,CASSSHKNTEAFF
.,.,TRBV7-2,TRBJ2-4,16,TGTGCCAGCAGCTTAGTCGGCGGGCTAGCCAAAAACATTCAGTACTTC,CASSLVGGLAKNIQYF
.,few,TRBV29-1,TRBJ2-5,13,TGCAGCGTCCACGACTCCCTTGCAGAGACCCAGTACTTC,CSVHDSLAETQYF
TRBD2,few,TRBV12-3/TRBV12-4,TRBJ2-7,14,TGTGCCAGCAGTTCGGGACTAGAGTTCTACGAGCAGTACTTC,CASSSGLEFYEQYF
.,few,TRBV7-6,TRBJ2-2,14,TGTGCCAGCAGCATACTTCCGGGGGTCGGGGAGTTGTTTTTT,CASSILPGVGELFF
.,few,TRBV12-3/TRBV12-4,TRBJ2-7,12,TGTGCCAGCAGTTTCGGCCACGACGAGCAGTACTTC,CASSFGHDEQYF
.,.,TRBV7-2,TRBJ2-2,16,TGTGCCAGCAGCTTAATTGCCGTCAAGAACACCGGGGAGCTGTTTTTT,CASSLIAVKNTGELFF
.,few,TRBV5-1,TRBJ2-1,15,TGCGCCAGCAGCGCCGGGACAACTCCGACTAATGAGCAGTTCTTC,CASSAGTTPTNEQFF
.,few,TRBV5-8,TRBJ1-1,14,TGTGCCAGCAGCTTGGGAGGGGTGACAACTGAAGCTTTCTTT,CASSLGGVTTEAFF